Presented here are 15 T cell receptor beta chains from one specimen sequenced in a study of T-cell reconstitution after alpha-beta-depleted transplantation in children. Unique molecular identifiers were used in preparing the TCRbeta library. TCRdb fed the PCR reads into MiXCR, producing one record per CDR3 protein. The profile shows around 210,000 distinct CDR3 sequences, 6.6% of them singletons. Sample: PBMCs, taken before TCRalphabeta/CD19-depleted stem cell transplant. The source of these receptors is a boy aged 2-9 years with acute lymphoblastic leukemia, due to receive a stem cell transplant.

Many counts were recorded for this clonotype. J is TRBJ2-2 and V is TRBV12-3 or TRBV12-4; the match to TRBD1 covers 8 bases. V trimming: 6 bases; J trimming: 7 bases; junction bases outside the gene matches: 7. This CDR3 comprises 14 residues. CDR3 amino acids: CASRWGQVDGELFF. As DNA, the CDR3 is TGTGCCAGCAGATGGGGACAGGTGGACGGGGAGCTGTTTTTT.

In its sample, this clonotype was seen many times. V gene TRBV4-2 combines with J gene TRBJ2-7; 7 positions match TRBD1. The V gene's germline CDR1 is LGHNA and CDR2 YNFKEQ. This CDR3 spans 14 amino acids. The ends lost 4 bases at V and 0 bases at J; junction bases unmatched: 3. The DNA for the CDR3 is TGTGCCAGCAGCCCCGCAGGGGGCTCCTACGAGCAGTACTTC. This gives the protein CASSPAGGSYEQYF.

As regards this clonotype: A junction boundary mismatches the germline segment, possibly from a read error. CDR3 sequence: CASSQGGQGRQPQRF. The CDR3 DNA follows: TGTGCCAGCAGCCAAGGGGGACAGGGCCGCCAGCCCCAGCGTTTT. This chain connects TRBV3-1 to TRBJ1-5; 9 nucleotides match TRBD1. Germline CDR1 and CDR2: LGHDT and YNNKEL (reference sequence). This CDR3 is built from 15 residues.

This clonotype appeared many times. The V call is TRBV24-1, the J call TRBJ1-1, with D tentatively TRBD1 (6 bases). V lost 7 bases and J 9 bases, leaving 11 bases between the germline ends. CDR3 size: 11 residues. Germline CDR1 KGHDR, CDR2 SFDVKD. The CDR3: CATRRGDQAFF. The CDR3 DNA sequence: TGTGCCACCAGGAGGGGGGACCAAGCTTTCTTT.

This clonotype was seen ten or more times. The genes are TRBV20-1 and TRBJ2-1; D gene uncertain. Germline-derived CDR1 and CDR2 are DFQATT and SNEGSKA (reference sequence). V shed 0 bases and J shed 0 bases, with 21 bases lying between them. The CDR3 has 19 amino acids. The CDR3 reads CSARDKAKRLLSSYNEQFF. The DNA of the CDR3 is TGCAGTGCTAGAGACAAAGCCAAACGTCTCTTAAGCTCCTACAATGAGCAGTTCTTC.

This clonotype was counted many times. V and J are TRBV12-3 or TRBV12-4 and TRBJ2-7; the match to TRBD1 covers 7 bases. CDR3 length equals 14 residues. The ends lost 6 bases at V and 3 bases at J; junction bases unmatched: 8. The CDR3 DNA reads TGTGCCAGCAGCCTAAGACAGGGTCTCTACGAGCAGTACTTC. Residues: CASSLRQGLYEQYF.

This clonotype was seen a handful of times. The V and J genes are TRBV20-1 and TRBJ1-5; no firm D call. CDR3 length: 14 residues. Trimming took 6 bases from V and 6 from J, leaving 18 bases between them. The germline CDR1 and CDR2 sequences are DFQATT and SNEGSKA (reference sequence). The CDR3 reads CSALAGDRTQPQHF. CDR3 nucleotides: TGCAGTGCCTTGGCCGGAGATAGGACTCAGCCCCAGCATTTT.

This clonotype came up a few times. The CDR3 here is CASSQVGADEQYF. CDR3 bases: TGCGCCAGCAGCCAAGTCGGTGCCGACGAGCAGTACTTC. The V call is TRBV4-1, the J call TRBJ2-7; D is undetermined. V dropped 1 base and J dropped 5 bases, with 9 bases sitting between them. The CDR3 is 13 amino acids. CDR1 is MGHRA and CDR2 is YSYEKL in the germline V gene.

This clonotype was observed at least ten times. The chain combines TRBV24-1 with TRBJ2-7; TRBD1 aligns across 8 bases. Germline loops: CDR1 KGHDR, CDR2 SFDVKD. The length of the CDR3 is 15 residues. Trimming cost V 4 bases and J 6 bases; bases outside gene matches: 10. CDR3 DNA sequence: TGTGCCACCAGTGACAGACAGGGGATGACTTCCGAGCAGTACTTC. Protein product: CATSDRQGMTSEQYF.

This clonotype came up many times. This chain links TRBV10-3 with TRBJ2-2, with D possibly being TRBD1 or TRBD2 (6 bases each). The V gene's germline CDR1 is ENHRY and CDR2 SYGVKD. The V end was cut by 10 bases, the J end by 0 bases, with 12 bases between. The CDR3 contains 14 residues. CDR3 sequence: CATKGGANTGELFF. The CDR3 DNA reads as TGTGCCACCAAGGGGGGCGCGAACACCGGGGAGCTGTTTTTT.

This clonotype was seen at least ten times. The CDR3 is CASSPGARGGEQFF. The CDR3 DNA is TGTGCCAGCAGCCCCGGGGCTCGAGGGGGTGAGCAGTTCTTC. The chain joins TRBV7-6 to TRBJ2-1, with a weak D call TRBD1 (6 bases). Germline V gives CDR1 SGHVS, CDR2 FNYEAQ. Trimming pared 5 bases from V and 9 bases from J, leaving 17 bases between. There are 14 residues in the CDR3.

In this sample, this clonotype turned up a few times. The chain couples TRBV6-5 to TRBJ2-1; D remains ambiguous. CDR3 size: 14 residues. From germline, CDR1 is MNHEY and CDR2 SVGAGI. V lost 0 bases to trimming and J lost 8 bases, with 11 bases between them. In DNA form, the CDR3 reads TGTGCCAGCAGTTACTCAACCTCCGGGCATGAGCAGTTCTTC. Amino acids: CASSYSTSGHEQFF.

This clonotype was detected ten times or more. The chain uses TRBV10-2 and TRBJ2-3; D is possibly TRBD1 (6 bases). This CDR3 contains 14 residues. V lost 4 bases, J lost 2 bases, and 10 bases lay in between. From germline, CDR1 is WSHSY and CDR2 SAAADI. DNA for the CDR3: TGCGCCAGCAGTGCAGGACAGAACACAGATACGCAGTATTTT. Amino acids: CASSAGQNTDTQYF.

V usage is TRBV7-9 and J usage is TRBJ2-7; tentatively, D is TRBD1 (5 bases). The V end lost 8 bases, the J end lost 0 bases, and 14 bases lay between the germline ends. From germline, CDR1 is SEHNR and CDR2 FQNEAQ (reference sequence). This CDR3 region has 14 residues. CDR3 residues: CASVPGLSSYEQYF. The CDR3 region has the DNA TGTGCCAGCGTCCCAGGGCTCTCCTCCTACGAGCAGTACTTC.

Many counts were recorded for this clonotype. The chain couples TRBV3-1 to TRBJ2-2; no clear D gene. From germline, CDR1 is LGHDT and CDR2 YNNKEL (reference sequence). This CDR3 region has 16 residues. V was trimmed by 1 base and J by 3 bases, leaving 12 bases between them. The CDR3 reads CASSQGRTFHTGELFF. The CDR3, as DNA: TGTGCCAGCAGCCAAGGAAGAACTTTCCACACCGGGGAGCTGTTTTTT.